By frequency in the sample, the clone carrying this T cell receptor beta chain is medium-sized (0.01 to 0.1%). Its antigen is unidentified. The entry originates in a study of neurological immune-mediated disorders. 5'RACE with 10-nucleotide random UMIs produced the cDNA. Each CDR3 protein gets one entry after TCRdb re-called the 5' RACE reads with MiXCR. The data show about 62,000 distinct CDR3 sequences, around 3.8% seen once. General study points: The multiple sclerosis repertoire cluster had no association with any clinical or MRI feature.

Trimming shortened V by 5 bases and J by 11 bases, and 13 bases separated the two germline ends. Germline CDR1 is ENHRY and CDR2 is SYGVKD. There are 13 residues in the CDR3. The V and J genes are TRBV10-3 and TRBJ1-6; D call uncertain. The clonotype was recovered from a woman aged 50 to 60 with multiple sclerosis. Sequences were obtained from PBMCs. As DNA, the CDR3 is TGTGCCATCAGTTCCAGCTTCTCGACACCCCTCCACTTT. Encoded protein: CAISSSFSTPLHF.